The subject of this entry is one T cell receptor (beta chain). The record originates from a study of CD8 T cells in Susac syndrome. The CDR3 spans 14 residues. Germline-derived CDR1 and CDR2 are MDHEN and SYDVKM. V lost 5 bases, J lost 6 bases, and 6 bases stayed unmatched. Random-hexamer reverse transcription was applied to roughly 0.5 to 1 ug RNA. TCRdb fed the immunoSEQ multiplex PCR reads into MiXCR, producing one record per CDR3 protein. The table records a few hundred thousand distinct CDR3 sequences, more than 80% of them present only once. The receptor's source is a human donor with multiple sclerosis. Material: CD8+ T cells from PBMCs. This chain joins TRBV28 and TRBJ2-7, with 11 bases lining up with TRBD1. The CDR3 loop is CASSRTGGFIEQYF. In nucleotides, the CDR3 is TGTGCCAGCAGTAGGACAGGGGGCTTTATCGAGCAGTACTTC.